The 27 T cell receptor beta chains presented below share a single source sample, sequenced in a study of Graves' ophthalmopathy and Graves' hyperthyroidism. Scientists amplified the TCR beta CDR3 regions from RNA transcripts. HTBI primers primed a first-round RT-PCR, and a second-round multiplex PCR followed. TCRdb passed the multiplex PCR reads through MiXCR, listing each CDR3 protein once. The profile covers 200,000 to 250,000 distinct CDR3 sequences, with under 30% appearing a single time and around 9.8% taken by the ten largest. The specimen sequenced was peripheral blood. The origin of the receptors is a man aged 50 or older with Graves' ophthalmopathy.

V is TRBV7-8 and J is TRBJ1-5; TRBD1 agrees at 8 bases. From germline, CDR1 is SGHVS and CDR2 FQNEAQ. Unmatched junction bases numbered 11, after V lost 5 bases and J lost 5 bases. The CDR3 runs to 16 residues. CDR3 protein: CASSPLGTGGDQPQHF. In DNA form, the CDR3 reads TGTGCCAGCAGCCCCTTGGGGACAGGAGGTGATCAGCCCCAGCATTTT.

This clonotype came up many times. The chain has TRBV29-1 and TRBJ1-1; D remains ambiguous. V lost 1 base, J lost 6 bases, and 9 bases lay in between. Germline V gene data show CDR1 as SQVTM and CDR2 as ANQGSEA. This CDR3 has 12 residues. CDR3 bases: TGCAGCGTTGAAGGGCCAAGCCCTGAAGCTTTCTTT. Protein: CSVEGPSPEAFF. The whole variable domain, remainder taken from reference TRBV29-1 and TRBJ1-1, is SAVISQKPSRDICQRGTSLTIQCQVDSQVTMMFWYRQQPGQSLTLIATANQGSEATYESGFVIDKFPISRPNLTFSTLTVSNMSPEDSSIYLCSVEGPSPEAFFGQGTRLTVV.

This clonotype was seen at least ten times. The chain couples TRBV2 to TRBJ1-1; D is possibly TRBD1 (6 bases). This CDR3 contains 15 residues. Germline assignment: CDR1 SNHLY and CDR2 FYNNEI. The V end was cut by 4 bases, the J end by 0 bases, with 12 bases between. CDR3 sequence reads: CASSGTASMNTEAFF. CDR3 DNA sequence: TGTGCCAGCAGTGGGACAGCGTCAATGAACACTGAAGCTTTCTTT.

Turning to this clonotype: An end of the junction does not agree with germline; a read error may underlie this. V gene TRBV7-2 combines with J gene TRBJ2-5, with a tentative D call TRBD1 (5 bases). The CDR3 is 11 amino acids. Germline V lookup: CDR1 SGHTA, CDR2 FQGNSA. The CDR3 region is CASSSTEAQYF. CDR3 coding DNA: TGTGCCAGCAGCTCGACAGAGGCCCAGTACTTC.

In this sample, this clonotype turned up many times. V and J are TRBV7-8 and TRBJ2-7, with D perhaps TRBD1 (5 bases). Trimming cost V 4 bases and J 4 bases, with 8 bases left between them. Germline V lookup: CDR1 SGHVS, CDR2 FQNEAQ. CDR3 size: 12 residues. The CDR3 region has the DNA TGTGCCAGCAGCTCACAGGAGTACGAGCAGTACTTC. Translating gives CASSSQEYEQYF.

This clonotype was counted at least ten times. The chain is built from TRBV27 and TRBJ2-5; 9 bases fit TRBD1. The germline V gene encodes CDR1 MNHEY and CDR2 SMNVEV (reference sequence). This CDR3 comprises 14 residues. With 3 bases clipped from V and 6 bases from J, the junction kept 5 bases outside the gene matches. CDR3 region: CASSFRTGEKTQYF. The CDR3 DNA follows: TGTGCCAGCAGTTTCAGGACAGGGGAGAAGACCCAGTACTTC.

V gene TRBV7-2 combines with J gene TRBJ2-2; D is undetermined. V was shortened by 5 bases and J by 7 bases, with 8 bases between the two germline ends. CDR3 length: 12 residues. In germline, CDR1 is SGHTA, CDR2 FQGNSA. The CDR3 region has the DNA TGTGCCAGCAGCACCCCGTTCGGGGAGCTGTTTTTT. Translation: CASSTPFGELFF.

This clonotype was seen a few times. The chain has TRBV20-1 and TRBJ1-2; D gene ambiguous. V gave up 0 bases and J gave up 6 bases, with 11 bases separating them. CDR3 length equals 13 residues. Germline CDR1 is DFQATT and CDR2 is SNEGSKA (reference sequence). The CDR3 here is CSARDHGVDGYTF. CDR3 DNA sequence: TGCAGTGCTAGAGATCACGGGGTTGATGGCTACACCTTC.

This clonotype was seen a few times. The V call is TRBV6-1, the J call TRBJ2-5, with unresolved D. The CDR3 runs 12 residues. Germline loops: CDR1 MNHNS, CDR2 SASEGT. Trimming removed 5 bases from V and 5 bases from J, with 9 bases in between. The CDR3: CASSPAGETQYF. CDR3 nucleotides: TGTGCCAGCAGTCCCGCCGGGGAGACCCAGTACTTC.

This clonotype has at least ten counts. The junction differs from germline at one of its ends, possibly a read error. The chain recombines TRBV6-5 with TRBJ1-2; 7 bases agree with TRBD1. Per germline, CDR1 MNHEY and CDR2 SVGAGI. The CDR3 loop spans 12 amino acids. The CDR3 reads CTSSTGVRGYTF. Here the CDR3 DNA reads TGTACCAGCAGCACAGGGGTACGCGGCTACACCTTC.

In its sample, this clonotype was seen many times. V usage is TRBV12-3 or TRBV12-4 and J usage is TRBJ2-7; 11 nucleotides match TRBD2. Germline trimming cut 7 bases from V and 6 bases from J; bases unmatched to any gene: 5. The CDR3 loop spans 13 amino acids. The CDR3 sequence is CASKTSGKPEQYF. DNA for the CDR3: TGTGCCAGCAAGACTAGCGGGAAACCCGAGCAGTACTTC.

The DNA of the CDR3 is TGCAGTGCGAAGAAGGTCGCGGGAGGCCTTCAAGAGACCCAGTACTTC. It yields the protein CSAKKVAGGLQETQYF. V gene TRBV20-1 combines with J gene TRBJ2-5; 8 nucleotides agree with TRBD2. The trim removed 6 bases at V and 2 bases at J, leaving 14 bases unmatched. The germline V gene has CDR1 DFQATT and CDR2 SNEGSKA (reference sequence). The CDR3 consists of 16 residues.

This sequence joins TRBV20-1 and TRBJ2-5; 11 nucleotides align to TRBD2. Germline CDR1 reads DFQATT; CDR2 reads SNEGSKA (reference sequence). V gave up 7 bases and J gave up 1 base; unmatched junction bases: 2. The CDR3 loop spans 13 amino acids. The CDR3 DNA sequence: TGCAGTGGACTAGCGGGGATCCAAGAGACCCAGTACTTC. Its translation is CSGLAGIQETQYF.

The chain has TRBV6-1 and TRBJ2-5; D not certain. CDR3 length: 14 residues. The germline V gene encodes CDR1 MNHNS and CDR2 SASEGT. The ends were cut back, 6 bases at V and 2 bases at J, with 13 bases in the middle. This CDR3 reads CASRLDPAQETQYF. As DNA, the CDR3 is TGTGCCAGCAGGCTAGACCCGGCACAAGAGACCCAGTACTTC.

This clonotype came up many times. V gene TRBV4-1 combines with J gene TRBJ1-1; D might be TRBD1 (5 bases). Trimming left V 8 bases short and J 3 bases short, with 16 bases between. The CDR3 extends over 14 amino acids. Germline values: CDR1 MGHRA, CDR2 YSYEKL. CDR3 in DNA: TGCGCCAGCTGGGGGTTTACCTCGGACACTGAAGCTTTCTTT. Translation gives CASWGFTSDTEAFF.

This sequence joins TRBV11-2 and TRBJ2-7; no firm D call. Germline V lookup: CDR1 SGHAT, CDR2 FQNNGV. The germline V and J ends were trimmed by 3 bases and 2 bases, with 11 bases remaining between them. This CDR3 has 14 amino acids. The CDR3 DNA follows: TGTGCCAGCAGCTTCCGCAGGAATACCTACGAGCAGTACTTC. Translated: CASSFRRNTYEQYF.

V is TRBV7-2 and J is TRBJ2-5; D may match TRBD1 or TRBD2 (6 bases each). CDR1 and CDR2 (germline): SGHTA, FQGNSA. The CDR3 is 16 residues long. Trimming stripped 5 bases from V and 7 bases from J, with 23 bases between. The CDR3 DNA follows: TGTGCCAGCAGCCCCCAGGGGAGGCTCGAGGGCGTGACCCAGTACTTC. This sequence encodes CASSPQGRLEGVTQYF.

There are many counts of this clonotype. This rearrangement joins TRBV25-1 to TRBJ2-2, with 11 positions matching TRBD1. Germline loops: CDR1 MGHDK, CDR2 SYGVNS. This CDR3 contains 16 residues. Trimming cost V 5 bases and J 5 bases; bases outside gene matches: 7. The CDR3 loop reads CASSNTGTGGTGELFF. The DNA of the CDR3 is TGTGCCAGCAGTAACACCGGGACAGGGGGGACCGGGGAGCTGTTTTTT.

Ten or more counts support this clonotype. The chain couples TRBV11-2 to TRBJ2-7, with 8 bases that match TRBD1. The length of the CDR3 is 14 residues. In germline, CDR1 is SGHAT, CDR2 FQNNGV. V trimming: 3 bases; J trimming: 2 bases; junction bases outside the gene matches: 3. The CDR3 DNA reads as TGTGCCAGCAGCTTCCGGGACAGGACCTACGAGCAGTACTTC. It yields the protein CASSFRDRTYEQYF. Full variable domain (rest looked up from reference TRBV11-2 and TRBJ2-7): EAGVAQSPRYKIIEKRQSVAFWCNPISGHATLYWYQQILGQGPKLLIQFQNNGVVDDSQLPKDRFSAERLKGVDSTLKIQPAKLEDSAVYLCASSFRDRTYEQYFGPGTRLTVT.

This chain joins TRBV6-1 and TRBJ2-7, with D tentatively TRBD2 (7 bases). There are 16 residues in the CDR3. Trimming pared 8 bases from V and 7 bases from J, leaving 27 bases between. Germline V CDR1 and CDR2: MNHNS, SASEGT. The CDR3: CASQRGPGHLSDEQYF. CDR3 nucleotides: TGTGCCAGCCAGCGGGGTCCGGGACATCTCTCTGATGAGCAGTACTTC.

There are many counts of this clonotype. The CDR3 here is CASSSSGTGFEQYF. The CDR3 coding sequence is TGTGCCAGCAGTTCCTCCGGGACAGGGTTTGAGCAGTACTTC. V and J are TRBV27 and TRBJ2-7, with 9 bases lining up with TRBD1. This CDR3 region has 14 residues. Germline V lookup: CDR1 MNHEY, CDR2 SMNVEV (reference sequence). Trimming took 4 bases from V and 7 from J; bases not matched to a gene: 8.

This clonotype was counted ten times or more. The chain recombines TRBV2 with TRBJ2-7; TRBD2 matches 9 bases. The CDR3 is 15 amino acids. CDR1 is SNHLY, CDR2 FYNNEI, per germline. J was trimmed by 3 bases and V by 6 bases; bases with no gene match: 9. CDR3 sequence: CASRERAGGIYEQYF. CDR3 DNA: TGTGCCAGCAGGGAGAGAGCGGGAGGTATCTACGAGCAGTACTTC.

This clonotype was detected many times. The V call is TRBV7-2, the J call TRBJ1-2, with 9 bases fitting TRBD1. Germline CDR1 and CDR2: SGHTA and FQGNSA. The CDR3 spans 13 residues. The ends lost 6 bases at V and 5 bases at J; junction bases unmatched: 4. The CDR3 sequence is CASSLDRGYGYTF. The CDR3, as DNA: TGTGCCAGCAGTTTGGACAGGGGTTATGGCTACACCTTC.

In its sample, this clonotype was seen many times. In DNA form, the CDR3 reads TGTGCCAGCAGCTTGAGGGACAGGCTCTTACATGGCTACACCTTC. It yields the protein CASSLRDRLLHGYTF. The chain uses TRBV5-6 and TRBJ1-2, with 8 bases that match TRBD1. Per germline, CDR1 SGHDT and CDR2 YYEEEE. This CDR3 comprises 15 residues. Germline trimming cut 1 base from V and 6 bases from J; bases unmatched to any gene: 8.

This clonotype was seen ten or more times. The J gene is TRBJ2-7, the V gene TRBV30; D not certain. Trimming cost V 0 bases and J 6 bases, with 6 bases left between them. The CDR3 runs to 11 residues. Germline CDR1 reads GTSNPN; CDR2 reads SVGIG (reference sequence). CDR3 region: CAWSVSPEQYF. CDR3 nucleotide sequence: TGTGCCTGGAGTGTAAGCCCCGAGCAGTACTTC.

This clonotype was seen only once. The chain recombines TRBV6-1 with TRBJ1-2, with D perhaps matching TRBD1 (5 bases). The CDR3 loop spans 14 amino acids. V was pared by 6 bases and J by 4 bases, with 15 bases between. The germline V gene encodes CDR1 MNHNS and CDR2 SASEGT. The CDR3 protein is CASSAGDEGYGYTF. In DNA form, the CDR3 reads TGTGCCAGCAGCGCCGGGGACGAAGGCTATGGCTACACCTTC.

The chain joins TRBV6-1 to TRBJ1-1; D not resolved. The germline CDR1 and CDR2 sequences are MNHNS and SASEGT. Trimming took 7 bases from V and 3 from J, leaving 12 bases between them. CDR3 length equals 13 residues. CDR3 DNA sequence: TGTGCCAGCAAGACGGCGGGGTACACTGAAGCTTTCTTT. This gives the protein CASKTAGYTEAFF.